Listed below are T cell receptor beta chains from one sample, sequenced in a study of a mutant IDH1 vaccine in newly diagnosed glioma. These receptors are not linked to any known antigen. Assay used: immunoSEQ multiplex PCR; TCRdb lists only in-frame clones, some missing. The sample contains roughly 52,000 clones, under 90% of which appear only once. The specimen comprised PBMCs, sampled from a glioma patient whose treatment included an IDH1 peptide vaccine. The receptors were gathered from a woman between 18 and 29 years old with glioma. CDR3s include the opening cysteine and the closing phenylalanine or tryptophan. D genes are given only for firm matches. Not every row has a clone size; where given, it reads once, few, many or a size class.

TRBV6-1	-	TRBJ2-6	few	TGTGCCAGCAGTGGTGTGGGTTCTGGGGCCAACGTCCTGACTTTC	CASSGVGSGANVLTF
TRBV11-3	-	TRBJ1-1	-	TGTGCCAGCAGCTTCCCCGGGGGCCCCCCTGAAGCTTTCTTT	CASSFPGGPPEAFF
TRBV7-8	TRBD1	TRBJ1-5	-	TGTGCCAGCTCCGATAGGACAGGTGAAAGGATCGGCAATCAGCCCCAGCATTTT	CASSDRTGERIGNQPQHF
TRBV9	TRBD2	TRBJ2-7	-	TGTGCCAGCAGCGTAGACCTGACTAGCGGGATTAAAGGCGAGCAGTACTTC	CASSVDLTSGIKGEQYF
TRBV4-1	-	TRBJ2-7	-	TGCGCCAGCAGCTCTAGCGAGCAGTACTTC	CASSSSEQYF
TRBV29-1	-	TRBJ1-5	few	TGCAGCGTTGCCCGGGGCAGCAATCAGCCCCAGCATTTT	CSVARGSNQPQHF
TRBV30	TRBD1	TRBJ1-5	few	TGTGCCTGGGACCTAGGACAGGGCACCAATCAGCCCCAGCATTTT	CAWDLGQGTNQPQHF
TRBV29-1	-	TRBJ2-7	-	TGCAGCACGAAAGGGACAAAGATGGGGTCCTACGAGCAGTACTTC	CSTKGTKMGSYEQYF
TRBV7-9	TRBD1	TRBJ1-4	few	TGTGCCAGCAGCTCGAAGGGGGCGCGGGATGAAAAACTGTTTTTT	CASSSKGARDEKLFF
TRBV7-6	TRBD2	TRBJ2-1	once	TGTGCCAGCAGCTTAATCCTAGCGGCGGGGAATGAGCAGTTCTTC	CASSLILAAGNEQFF
TRBV27	-	TRBJ2-7	-	TGTGCCAGCAGTCAGGTGTCCCCCTACGAGCAGTACTTC	CASSQVSPYEQYF
TRBV28	-	TRBJ2-7	-	TGTGCCAGCAGTTTAAGTAGCGGAGGGTGGAACGAGCAGTACTTC	CASSLSSGGWNEQYF
TRBV11-2	TRBD2	TRBJ2-7	-	TGTGCCAGCAGCCCGGCCGGGACTACCTTCTTCCCCGAGCAGTACTTC	CASSPAGTTFFPEQYF
TRBV6-6	-	TRBJ2-1	-	TGTGCCAGCACCCCCTCCGTGGATGAGCAGTTCTTC	CASTPSVDEQFF
TRBV19	-	TRBJ2-3	few	TGTGCCAGTAGTATGGGCGATACGCAGTATTTT	CASSMGDTQYF
TRBV6-1	-	TRBJ2-6	few	TGTGCCAGCAGTACACGACCCTCTGGGGCCAACGTCCTGACTTTC	CASSTRPSGANVLTF
TRBV5-1	TRBD1	TRBJ2-7	-	TGCGCCAGCAGCCATACAGGGGGTCTCTACGAGCAGTACTTC	CASSHTGGLYEQYF
TRBV6-1	-	TRBJ2-7	-	TGTGCCAGCAGTGCCTCATACAGGTCCTACGAGCAGTACTTC	CASSASYRSYEQYF
TRBV9	-	TRBJ2-1	-	TGTGCCAGCAGCGTAGATCCTAGAGGTAAAGACAATGAGCAGTTCTTC	CASSVDPRGKDNEQFF
TRBV6-1	-	TRBJ1-1	-	TGTGCCAGCAGTGGTGGGGGCGTTGAAGCTTTCTTT	CASSGGGVEAFF
TRBV4-2	TRBD2	TRBJ2-3	-	TGTGCCAGCAGCCAAGGTAGGACTAGCGGGGCAGATACGCAGTATTTT	CASSQGRTSGADTQYF
TRBV19	TRBD1	TRBJ2-5	-	TGTGCCAGTAGCATCGGGACAGCTCTAGGGACCCAGTACTTC	CASSIGTALGTQYF
TRBV5-1	-	TRBJ2-1	once	TGCGCCAGCAGCTTGACTAGCTGGGCCTACAATGAGCAGTTCTTC	CASSLTSWAYNEQFF
TRBV7-8	-	TRBJ2-7	-	TGTGCCAGCAGCTTGGGCAGGGGCTACGAGCAGTACTTC	CASSLGRGYEQYF
TRBV18	-	TRBJ2-5	-	TGTGCCAGCTCACCACAAGGGTTGGAGACCCAGTACTTC	CASSPQGLETQYF
TRBV2	TRBD1	TRBJ2-5	-	TGTGCCAGCAATAGGGACAGGCAAGAGACCCAGTACTTC	CASNRDRQETQYF
TRBV4-1	-	TRBJ2-1	-	TGCGCCAGCAGCCAAGATAAGGTGGGCGGACGGGAGCAGTTCTTC	CASSQDKVGGREQFF
TRBV30	-	TRBJ1-6	-	TGTGCCTGGGTGCCGGGGAGAGGTTCACCCCTCCACTTT	CAWVPGRGSPLHF
TRBV10-3	-	TRBJ2-3	-	TGTGCCATCAGTCAAAGCACAGATACGCAGTATTTT	CAISQSTDTQYF
TRBV6-5	-	TRBJ2-7	-	TGTGCCAGCAGTTACTCCGCACTTGGGTCCTACGAGCAGTACTTC	CASSYSALGSYEQYF
TRBV7-9	-	TRBJ2-5	once	TGTGCCAGCAGCCAGGAGGAGACCCAGTACTTC	CASSQEETQYF
TRBV19	TRBD2	TRBJ2-7	once	TGTGCCAGTAGCTCCGGGACTAGGGGCTCCTACGAGCAGTACTTC	CASSSGTRGSYEQYF
TRBV25-1	TRBD1	TRBJ2-5	once	TGTGCCAGCCAGAGACAGGGGAGTGAGACCCAGTACTTC	CASQRQGSETQYF
TRBV6-5	TRBD2	TRBJ2-1	-	TGTGCCAGCAGTCCCAGCGGGAGTTACAATGAGCAGTTCTTC	CASSPSGSYNEQFF
TRBV9	TRBD2	TRBJ2-7	-	TGTGCCAGCAGCGTTAGACCGGGACTAGCGGGGGGAGAGCAGTACTTC	CASSVRPGLAGGEQYF
TRBV5-1	-	TRBJ1-1	-	TGCGCCAGCAGCTTGGCCGAGGGCTTCAGTGAAGCTTTCTTT	CASSLAEGFSEAFF
TRBV5-5	-	TRBJ1-6	-	TGTGCCAGCAGCATCCAGGGTAGTGATGATTCACCCCTCCACTTT	CASSIQGSDDSPLHF
TRBV19	-	TRBJ1-5	-	TGTGCCAGTAGTATCAGGGATGGGCGCAATCAGCCCCAGCATTTT	CASSIRDGRNQPQHF
TRBV2	TRBD2	TRBJ2-7	-	TGTGCCAGGGGGAGGACTAGCGGAAGTGAGCAGTACTTC	CARGRTSGSEQYF
TRBV5-1	-	TRBJ2-7	-	TGCGCCAGCAGCTTGGAGGCCAGGGGCCCATACGAGCAGTACTTC	CASSLEARGPYEQYF
TRBV6-5	-	TRBJ1-2	-	TGTGCCAGCAGATACATAGCAGGGGCAAACTATGGCTACACCTTC	CASRYIAGANYGYTF
TRBV4-1	TRBD1	TRBJ2-7	once	TGCGCCAGCAAACAGGACCCCGGGACAGCCTACGAGCAGTACTTC	CASKQDPGTAYEQYF
TRBV6-6	-	TRBJ2-7	-	TGTGCCAGCAGCCCCGACAGGTTGGGGCAGTACTTC	CASSPDRLGQYF